This T cell receptor (beta chain) was identified in a study of T cell repertoires in cytomegalovirus infection. Study-level information: As its CMV epitopes, the study selected recently identified HLA-C-restricted and well-studied HLA-B-restricted targets. Public signatures in TCR beta pointed to CMV infection and matching HLA type.

This clonotype was counted only a few times. Its antigen is not identified. The study's findings and limits: In two of eight donors, the top clonotype was HLA-C-restricted CMV-specific. Cumulative frequency of public TCR beta families picked out carriers of CMV plus the relevant HLA.

TCRdb recomputed calls from the reads with MiXCR, one row per CDR3 protein. The profile shows approximately 89,000 distinct CDR3 sequences, 20% to 30% of them singletons. With 5 bases clipped from V and 10 bases from J, the junction kept 8 bases outside the gene matches. The germline CDR1 and CDR2 sequences are DFQATT and SNEGSKA (reference sequence). The CDR3 sequence is 14 residues long. Sequencing used CD8+ T cells from cultured PBMCs, obtained from culture after CMV antigen stimulation. This rearrangement joins TRBV20-1 to TRBJ1-6, with TRBD1 identical over 10 bases. This TCR came from a human donor in good health (CMV status not recorded). Some clones in this sample may be carry-over from other donors' samples. The CDR3 DNA is TGCAGTGCTGGTGAGACAGGGGGCCGATCACCCCTCCACTTT. It is translated as CSAGETGGRSPLHF.